This T cell receptor beta chain stems from a study of T cell responses to AZD1222 COVID-19 vaccine. Findings and limits, study-wide: White British people made up most donors, females outnumbered males, and clonal diversity was possibly underestimated.

Some clones are missing from TCRdb's copy, which holds only in-frame ones; the method was immunoSEQ multiplex PCR. Here the sample spans fewer than 120,000 clones, 88% being singletons. This clone was seen a handful of times. Its antigen is currently unknown. This CDR3 spans 15 amino acids. Looked up from germline, CDR1 is MNHEY and CDR2 is SVGEGT. V shed 6 bases and J shed 8 bases, with 22 bases lying between them. V is TRBV6-2 or TRBV6-3 and J is TRBJ1-2, with D unresolved. The starting material was peripheral blood, obtained on day 0 of AZD1222 vaccination. The clonotype comes from an adult in good health. The CDR3 loop reads CASSLTYREERGYTF. The CDR3 coding sequence is TGTGCCAGCAGCTTAACTTACCGGGAGGAGAGGGGCTACACCTTC.